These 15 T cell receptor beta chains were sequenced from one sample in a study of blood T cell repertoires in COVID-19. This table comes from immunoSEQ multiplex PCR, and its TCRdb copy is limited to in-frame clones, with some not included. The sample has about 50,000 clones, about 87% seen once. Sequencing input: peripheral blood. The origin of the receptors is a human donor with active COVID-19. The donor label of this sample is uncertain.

CDR3 in DNA: TGTGCCAGTAATTACAGTCCGAACACCGGGGAGCTGTTTTTT. Its translation: CASNYSPNTGELFF. The chain carries TRBV2 and TRBJ2-2; D unclear. Per germline, CDR1 SNHLY and CDR2 FYNNEI. V lost 9 bases to trimming and J lost 0 bases, with 11 bases between them. The CDR3 extends over 14 amino acids. The whole variable domain, filled in from reference TRBV2 and TRBJ2-2, reads EPEVTQTPSHQVTQMGQEVILRCVPISNHLYFYWYRQILGQKVEFLVSFYNNEISEKSEIFDDQFSVERPDGSNFTLKIRSTKLEDSAMYFCASNYSPNTGELFFGEGSRLTVL.

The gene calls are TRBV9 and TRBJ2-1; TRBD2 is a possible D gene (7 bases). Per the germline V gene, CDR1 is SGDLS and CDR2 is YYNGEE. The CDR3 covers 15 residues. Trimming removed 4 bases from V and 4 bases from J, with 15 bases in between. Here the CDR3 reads CASSTQGGGYNEQFF. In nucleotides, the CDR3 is TGTGCCAGCAGCACCCAGGGAGGGGGTTACAATGAGCAGTTCTTC.

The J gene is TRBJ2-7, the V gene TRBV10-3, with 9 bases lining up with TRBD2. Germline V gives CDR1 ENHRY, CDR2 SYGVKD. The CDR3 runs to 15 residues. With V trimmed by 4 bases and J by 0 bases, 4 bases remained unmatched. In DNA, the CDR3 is TGTGCCATCAGTGGGGCTAGCGGGGTCTCCTACGAGCAGTACTTC. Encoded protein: CAISGASGVSYEQYF.

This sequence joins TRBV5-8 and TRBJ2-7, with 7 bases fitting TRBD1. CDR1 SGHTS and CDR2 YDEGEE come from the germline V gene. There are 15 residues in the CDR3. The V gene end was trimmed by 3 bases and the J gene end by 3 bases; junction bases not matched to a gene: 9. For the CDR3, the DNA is TGTGCCAGCAGCTGGGGACAGAAGCGCAACTACGAGCAGTACTTC. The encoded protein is CASSWGQKRNYEQYF. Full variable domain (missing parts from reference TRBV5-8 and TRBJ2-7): EAGVTQSPTHLIKTRGQQATLRCSPISGHTSVYWYQQALGLGLQFLLWYDEGEERNRGNFPPRFSGRQFPNYSSELNVNALELEDSALYLCASSWGQKRNYEQYFGPGTRLTVT.

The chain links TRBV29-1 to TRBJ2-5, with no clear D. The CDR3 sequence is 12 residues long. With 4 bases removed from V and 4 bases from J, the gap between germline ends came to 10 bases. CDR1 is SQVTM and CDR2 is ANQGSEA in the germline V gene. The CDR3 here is CSVVVSGETQYF. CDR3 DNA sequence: TGCAGCGTTGTCGTCTCGGGAGAGACCCAGTACTTC. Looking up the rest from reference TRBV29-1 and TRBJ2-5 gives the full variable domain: SAVISQKPSRDICQRGTSLTIQCQVDSQVTMMFWYRQQPGQSLTLIATANQGSEATYESGFVIDKFPISRPNLTFSTLTVSNMSPEDSSIYLCSVVVSGETQYFGPGTRLLVL.

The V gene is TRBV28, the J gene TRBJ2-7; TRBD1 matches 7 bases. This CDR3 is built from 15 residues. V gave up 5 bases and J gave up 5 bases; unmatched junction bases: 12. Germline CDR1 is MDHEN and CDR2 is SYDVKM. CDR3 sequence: CASSNPRAGGNEQYF. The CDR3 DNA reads TGTGCCAGCAGTAATCCAAGGGCAGGGGGTAACGAGCAGTACTTC.

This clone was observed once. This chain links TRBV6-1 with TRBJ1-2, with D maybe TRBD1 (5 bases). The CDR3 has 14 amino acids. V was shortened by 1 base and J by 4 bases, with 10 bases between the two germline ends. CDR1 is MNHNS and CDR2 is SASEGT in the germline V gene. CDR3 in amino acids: CASSEDVRGYGYTF. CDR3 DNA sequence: TGTGCCAGCAGTGAAGATGTAAGGGGCTATGGCTACACCTTC.

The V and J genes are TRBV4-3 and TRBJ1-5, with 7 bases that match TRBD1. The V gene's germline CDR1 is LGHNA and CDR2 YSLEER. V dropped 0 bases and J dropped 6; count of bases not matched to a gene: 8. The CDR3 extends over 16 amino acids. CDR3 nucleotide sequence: TGCGCCAGCAGCCAAGATAGGGGGCAGGTTGGTCAGCCCCAGCATTTT. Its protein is CASSQDRGQVGQPQHF.

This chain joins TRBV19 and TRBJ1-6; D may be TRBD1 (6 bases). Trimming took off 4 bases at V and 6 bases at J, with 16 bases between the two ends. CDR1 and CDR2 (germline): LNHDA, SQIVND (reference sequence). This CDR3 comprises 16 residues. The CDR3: CASSKRTLGGNSPLHF. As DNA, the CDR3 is TGTGCCAGTAGTAAGAGGACTTTAGGGGGTAATTCACCCCTCCACTTT.

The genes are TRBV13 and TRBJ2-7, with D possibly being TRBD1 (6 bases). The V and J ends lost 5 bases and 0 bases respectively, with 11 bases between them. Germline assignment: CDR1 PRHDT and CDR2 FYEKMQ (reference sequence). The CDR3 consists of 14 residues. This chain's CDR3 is CASSRDRTSYEQYF. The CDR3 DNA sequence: TGTGCCAGCAGCCGAGACAGGACCTCCTACGAGCAGTACTTC. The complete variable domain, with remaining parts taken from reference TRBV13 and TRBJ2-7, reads AAGVIQSPRHLIKEKRETATLKCYPIPRHDTVYWYQQGPGQDPQFLISFYEKMQSDKGSIPDRFSAQQFSDYHSELNMSSLELGDSALYFCASSRDRTSYEQYFGPGTRLTVT.

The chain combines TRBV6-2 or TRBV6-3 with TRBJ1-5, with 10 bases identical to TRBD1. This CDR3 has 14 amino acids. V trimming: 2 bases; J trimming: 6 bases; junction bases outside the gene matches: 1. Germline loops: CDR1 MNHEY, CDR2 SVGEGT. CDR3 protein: CASSYDRGRQPQHF. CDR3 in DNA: TGTGCCAGCAGTTACGACAGGGGGCGTCAGCCCCAGCATTTT.

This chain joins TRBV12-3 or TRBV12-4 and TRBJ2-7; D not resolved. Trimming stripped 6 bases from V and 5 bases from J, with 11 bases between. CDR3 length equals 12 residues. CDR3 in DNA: TGTGCCAGCAGCCGGGTGGCCCACGAGCAGTACTTC. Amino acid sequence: CASSRVAHEQYF.

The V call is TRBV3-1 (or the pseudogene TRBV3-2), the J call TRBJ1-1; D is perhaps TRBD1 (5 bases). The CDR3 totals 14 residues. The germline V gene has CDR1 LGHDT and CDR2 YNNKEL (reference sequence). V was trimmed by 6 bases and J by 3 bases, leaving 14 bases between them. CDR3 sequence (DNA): TGTGCCAGCAGTCGAATCGGGGGATACACTGAAGCTTTCTTT. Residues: CASSRIGGYTEAFF.

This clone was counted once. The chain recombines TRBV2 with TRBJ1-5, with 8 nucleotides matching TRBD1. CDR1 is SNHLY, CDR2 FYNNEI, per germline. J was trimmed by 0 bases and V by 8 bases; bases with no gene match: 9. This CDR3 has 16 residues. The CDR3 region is CASLPGTGYSNQPQHF. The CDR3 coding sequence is TGTGCCAGCCTACCGGGGACAGGTTATAGCAATCAGCCCCAGCATTTT. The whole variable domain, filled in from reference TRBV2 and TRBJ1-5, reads EPEVTQTPSHQVTQMGQEVILRCVPISNHLYFYWYRQILGQKVEFLVSFYNNEISEKSEIFDDQFSVERPDGSNFTLKIRSTKLEDSAMYFCASLPGTGYSNQPQHFGDGTRLSIL.

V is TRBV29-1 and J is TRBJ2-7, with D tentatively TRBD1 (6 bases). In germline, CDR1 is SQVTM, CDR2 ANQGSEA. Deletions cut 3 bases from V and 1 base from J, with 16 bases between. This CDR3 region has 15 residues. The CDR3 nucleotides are TGCAGCGTTGAGACGGGACACCTATTTTCCTACGAGCAGTACTTC. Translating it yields CSVETGHLFSYEQYF.